This T cell receptor (beta chain) came from a study of beta chain features in type 1 diabetes. Points from the study as a whole: Cells with high TCR expression could be over-represented when cDNA is sequenced.

Germline values: CDR1 SNHLY, CDR2 FYNNEI. The length of the CDR3 is 16 residues. V gave up 4 bases and J gave up 9 bases; unmatched junction bases: 8. The sequenced template was cDNA made from the entire isolated RNA. This table comes from immunoSEQ multiplex PCR, and its TCRdb copy is limited to in-frame clones, with some not included. The table shows roughly 240,000 clones, with approximately 14% occurring only once. For this clone: Its specificity is unknown.

This receptor was obtained from a woman aged 40 to 50 in good health. This sequence joins TRBV2 and TRBJ2-1; 14 bases are shared with TRBD2. What was sequenced was naive CD4+ T cells from blood. The CDR3, as DNA: TGTGCCAGCAGTGCCGGACTAGCGGGGGGCCGGGGTGAGCAGTTCTTC. This codes for CASSAGLAGGRGEQFF. The whole variable domain, filled in from reference TRBV2 and TRBJ2-1, reads EPEVTQTPSHQVTQMGQEVILRCVPISNHLYFYWYRQILGQKVEFLVSFYNNEISEKSEIFDDQFSVERPDGSNFTLKIRSTKLEDSAMYFCASSAGLAGGRGEQFFGPGTRLTVL.